These T cell receptor beta chains were read from a single sample in a study of cytomegalovirus exposure and HLA in healthy donors. Here immunoSEQ multiplex PCR was the method, and the copy in TCRdb shows in-frame clones only, minus some. Of 150,000 or so clones detected, approximately 71% appear once; the ten largest clones hold about 3.1%. Specimen: PBMCs. These TCRs come from a man aged 35 to 55 in good health and CMV-seronegative. CDR3s include the opening cysteine and the closing phenylalanine or tryptophan. A D gene is named only where the DNA matches it firmly. Not all rows give a size; the values are once, few, many and, for expanded clones, a class.

TRBV9	-	TRBJ2-2	-	CASSYTIGENTGELFF	TGTGCCAGCAGCTACACCATCGGGGAGAACACCGGGGAGCTGTTTTTT
TRBV7-9	-	TRBJ1-1	-	CASTPPGNMNTEAFF	TGTGCCAGCACCCCCCCAGGGAACATGAACACTGAAGCTTTCTTT
TRBV28	-	TRBJ1-5	-	CASSLRGRSNQPQHF	TGTGCCAGCAGTTTAAGGGGAAGGAGCAATCAGCCCCAGCATTTT
TRBV27	-	TRBJ2-7	TRBD1	CASSRYDRGTMGIKQYF	TGTGCCAGCAGCCGGTATGACAGGGGCACTATGGGAATCAAGCAGTACTTC
TRBV19	few	TRBJ1-1	-	CASSKNRDEAFF	TGTGCCAGTAGTAAAAACAGGGATGAAGCTTTCTTT
TRBV5-1	-	TRBJ1-1	TRBD1	CASSQLPRQGVRNTEAFF	TGCGCCAGCAGCCAACTTCCGAGACAGGGTGTTAGGAACACTGAAGCTTTCTTT
TRBV18	-	TRBJ1-1	TRBD1	CASSSDRGPNTEAFF	TGTGCCAGCTCATCGGACAGGGGGCCGAACACTGAAGCTTTCTTT
TRBV27	-	TRBJ1-4	TRBD1	CASAQRQGAEKLFF	TGTGCCAGCGCACAGCGTCAGGGGGCAGAAAAACTGTTTTTT
TRBV5-1	-	TRBJ1-3	-	CASSLDYSGNTIYF	TGCGCCAGCAGCTTGGATTACTCTGGAAACACCATATATTTT
TRBV10-3	-	TRBJ2-7	TRBD1	CAIRRTGTGNEQYF	TGTGCCATCAGGCGGACCGGGACAGGGAACGAGCAGTACTTC
TRBV14	-	TRBJ1-3	-	CASSQSSFLNTIYF	TGTGCCAGCAGCCAAAGTAGCTTTTTGAACACCATATATTTT
TRBV19	-	TRBJ2-3	TRBD1	CASSISLYRGEGTTTDTQYF	TGTGCCAGTAGTATAAGTCTGTACAGGGGAGAAGGGACGACCACAGATACGCAGTATTTT
TRBV2	-	TRBJ1-2	-	CASTLQGSYGYTF	TGTGCCAGCACATTACAGGGTAGCTATGGCTACACCTTC
TRBV28	-	TRBJ1-2	TRBD1	CASSFLGDRGVGGYTF	TGTGCCAGCAGTTTTCTGGGGGACAGGGGTGTCGGGGGCTACACCTTC
TRBV7-2	once	TRBJ1-5	TRBD1	CASSLGTGFQPQHF	TGTGCCAGCAGCTTAGGGACAGGGTTTCAGCCCCAGCATTTT
TRBV5-1	few	TRBJ2-1	-	CASAPRSSSYNEQFF	TGCGCCAGCGCCCCGCGGTCCTCCTCCTACAATGAGCAGTTCTTC
TRBV13	-	TRBJ1-2	TRBD1	CASSSFGQGRNYGYTF	TGTGCCAGCAGCTCATTCGGACAGGGGAGGAACTATGGCTACACCTTC
TRBV30	-	TRBJ2-7	TRBD1	CAWRRDRASYEQYF	TGTGCCTGGAGACGGGACAGGGCCTCCTACGAGCAGTACTTC
TRBV10-3	few	TRBJ1-2	TRBD1	CAISEDRGYGYTF	TGTGCCATCAGTGAGGACAGGGGCTATGGCTACACCTTC
TRBV4-2	once	TRBJ1-5	-	CASSQTGRNQPQHF	TGTGCCAGCAGCCAAACCGGTCGGAATCAGCCCCAGCATTTT
TRBV10-3	-	TRBJ2-3	-	CAISELSADTQYF	TGTGCCATCAGTGAACTATCGGCAGATACGCAGTATTTT
TRBV7-3	-	TRBJ2-2	-	CASSLRLGDTGELFF	TGTGCCAGCAGCTTAAGACTAGGGGACACCGGGGAGCTGTTTTTT
TRBV10-2	-	TRBJ2-7	TRBD1	CASSDDGTGVFREQYF	TGCGCCAGCAGTGATGATGGGACAGGGGTTTTTCGCGAGCAGTACTTC
TRBV23-1	-	TRBJ2-3	TRBD2	CASSHAWTSGGGRTDTQYF	TGCGCCAGCAGTCACGCCTGGACTAGCGGGGGGGGACGCACAGATACGCAGTATTTT
TRBV5-1	few	TRBJ2-7	TRBD1	CASSGQGSSEQYF	TGCGCCAGCAGTGGACAGGGATCGTCCGAGCAGTACTTC
TRBV15	-	TRBJ1-1	-	CATSPRQNTEAFF	TGTGCCACCAGCCCACGACAGAACACTGAAGCTTTCTTT
TRBV5-5	few	TRBJ1-5	-	CASSLGDTRNQPQHF	TGTGCCAGCAGCTTGGGGGACACGAGGAATCAGCCCCAGCATTTT
TRBV12-5	once	TRBJ2-1	-	CASGLQGREQFF	TGTGCTAGTGGTTTACAGGGACGGGAGCAGTTCTTC
TRBV5-6	few	TRBJ2-3	-	CASSLGEYTQYF	TGTGCCAGCAGCTTGGGCGAATATACGCAGTATTTT
TRBV6-5	-	TRBJ2-1	TRBD2	CASSYAAGGPYEQFF	TGTGCCAGCAGTTATGCGGCGGGGGGGCCCTATGAGCAGTTCTTC
TRBV19	-	TRBJ2-5	TRBD2	CASSRLAGGWETQYF	TGTGCCAGTAGTAGACTAGCGGGGGGTTGGGAGACCCAGTACTTC
TRBV7-9	-	TRBJ1-2	-	CASSPVEENYGYTF	TGTGCCAGCAGCCCAGTAGAGGAAAACTATGGCTACACCTTC
TRBV5-6	-	TRBJ1-1	-	CASSLVTGRNTEAFF	TGTGCCAGCAGCTTGGTGACAGGCCGGAACACTGAAGCTTTCTTT